A single T cell receptor (beta chain) is shown here with its context. Its antigen is as yet unknown. The germline V gene encodes CDR1 ENHRY and CDR2 SYGVKD. The CDR3 consists of 15 residues. Trimming stripped 3 bases from V and 7 bases from J, with 13 bases between. These data belong to a study of CD8+CD57+ T cells in acquired aplastic anemia. Study in general: The average read count for CD4+ cells in healthy donors was 10 million to 11 million.

The study, taken as a whole, reports: In CD8+ cells, Simpson's diversity showed no significant difference between patients and controls.

The study profiled TCR beta VDJ and CDR3 using genomic DNA as template. TCRdb fed the reads into MiXCR, producing one record per CDR3 protein. The sample lists approximately 99,000 distinct CDR3 sequences; 51% were seen once. The chain combines TRBV10-3 with TRBJ1-6; unclear D gene. The sequencing input was sorted CD4+, CD8+, or CD8+CD57+ T cells (not recorded which) from PBMCs. This receptor was taken from a human donor in good health, serving as a control. CDR3 bases: TGTGCCATCAGTGACCGGGATCAGCGGAATTCACCCCTCCACTTT. This codes for CAISDRDQRNSPLHF.